This TCR beta chain derives from a study of T cells after yellow fever vaccination. Study in general: With SMART-Seq v4 Ultra Low Input, the fractions containing low cell numbers were prepared.

TCRdb passed the 5' RACE reads through MiXCR, listing each CDR3 protein once. The data show under 200,000 distinct CDR3 sequences, 5.5% to 7.5% seen once. V was clipped by 1 base and J by 3 bases, with 13 bases between them. The CDR3 consists of 15 residues. Germline CDR1 reads LGHNA; CDR2 reads YSLEER. This clonotype was detected many times. The sequence was collected from a young man who received the YFV17D yellow fever vaccine. The starting material was CD4+ T cells sorted from PBMCs, obtained 5 to 6 days after the first yellow fever vaccination. V and J are TRBV4-3 and TRBJ2-7; the D call may be TRBD1 or TRBD2 (6 bases each). CDR3 loop: CASSQGGAGVYEQYF. DNA for the CDR3: TGCGCCAGCAGCCAAGGGGGGGCAGGCGTCTACGAGCAGTACTTC.